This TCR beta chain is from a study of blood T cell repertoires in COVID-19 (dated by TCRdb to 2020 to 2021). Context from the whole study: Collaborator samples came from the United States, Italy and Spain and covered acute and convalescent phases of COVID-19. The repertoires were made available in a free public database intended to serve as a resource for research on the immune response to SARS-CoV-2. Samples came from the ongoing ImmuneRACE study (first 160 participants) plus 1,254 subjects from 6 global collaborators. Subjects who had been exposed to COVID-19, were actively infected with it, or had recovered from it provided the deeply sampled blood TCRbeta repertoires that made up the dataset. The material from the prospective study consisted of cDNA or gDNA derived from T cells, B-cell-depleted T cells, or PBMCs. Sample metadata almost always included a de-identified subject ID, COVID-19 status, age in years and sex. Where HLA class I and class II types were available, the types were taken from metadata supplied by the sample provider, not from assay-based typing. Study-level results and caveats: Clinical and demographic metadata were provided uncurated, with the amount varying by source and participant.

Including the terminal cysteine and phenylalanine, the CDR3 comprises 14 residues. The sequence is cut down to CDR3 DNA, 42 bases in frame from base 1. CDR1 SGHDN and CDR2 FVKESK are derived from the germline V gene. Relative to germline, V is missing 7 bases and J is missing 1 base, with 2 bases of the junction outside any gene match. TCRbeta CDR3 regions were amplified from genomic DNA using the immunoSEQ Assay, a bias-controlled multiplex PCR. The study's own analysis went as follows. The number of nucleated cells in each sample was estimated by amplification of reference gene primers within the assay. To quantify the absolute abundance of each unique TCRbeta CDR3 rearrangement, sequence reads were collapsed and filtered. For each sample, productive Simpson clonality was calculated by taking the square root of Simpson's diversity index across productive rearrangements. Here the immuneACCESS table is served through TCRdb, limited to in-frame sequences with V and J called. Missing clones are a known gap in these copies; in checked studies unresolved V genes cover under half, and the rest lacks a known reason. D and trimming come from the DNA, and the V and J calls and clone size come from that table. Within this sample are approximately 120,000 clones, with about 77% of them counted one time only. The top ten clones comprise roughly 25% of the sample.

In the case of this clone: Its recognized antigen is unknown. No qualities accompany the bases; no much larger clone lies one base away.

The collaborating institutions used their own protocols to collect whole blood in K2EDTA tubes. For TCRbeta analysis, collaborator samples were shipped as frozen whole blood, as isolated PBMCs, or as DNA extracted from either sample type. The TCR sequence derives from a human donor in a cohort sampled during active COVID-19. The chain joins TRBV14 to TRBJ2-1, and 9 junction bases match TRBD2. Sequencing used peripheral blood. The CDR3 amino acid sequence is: CASKGLASYNEQFF. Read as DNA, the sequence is TGTGCCAGCAAGGGACTAGCATCCTACAATGAGCAGTTCTTC.